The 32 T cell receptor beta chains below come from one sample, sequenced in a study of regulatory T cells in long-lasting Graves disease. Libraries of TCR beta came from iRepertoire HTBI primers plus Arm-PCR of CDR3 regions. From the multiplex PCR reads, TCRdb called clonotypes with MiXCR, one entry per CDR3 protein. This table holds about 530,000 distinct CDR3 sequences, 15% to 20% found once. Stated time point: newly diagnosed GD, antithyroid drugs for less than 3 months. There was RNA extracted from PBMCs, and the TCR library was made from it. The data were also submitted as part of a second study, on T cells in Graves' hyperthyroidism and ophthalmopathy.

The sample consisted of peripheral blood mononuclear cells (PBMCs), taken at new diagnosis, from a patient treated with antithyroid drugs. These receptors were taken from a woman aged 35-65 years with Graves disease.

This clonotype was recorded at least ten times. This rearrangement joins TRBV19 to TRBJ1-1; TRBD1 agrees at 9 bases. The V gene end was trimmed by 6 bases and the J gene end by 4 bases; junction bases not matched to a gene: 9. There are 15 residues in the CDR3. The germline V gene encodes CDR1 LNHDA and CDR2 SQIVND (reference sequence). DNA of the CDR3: TGTGCCAGTAGGATGGGGGACAGGGTCAGCACTGAAGCTTTCTTT. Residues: CASRMGDRVSTEAFF.

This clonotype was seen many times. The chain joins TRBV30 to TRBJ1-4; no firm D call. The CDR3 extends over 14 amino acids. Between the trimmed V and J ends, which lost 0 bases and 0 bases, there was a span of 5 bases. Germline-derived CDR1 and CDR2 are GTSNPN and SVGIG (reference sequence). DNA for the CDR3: TGTGCCTGGAGTGTCGTCGCAACTAATGAAAAACTGTTTTTT. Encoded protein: CAWSVVATNEKLFF. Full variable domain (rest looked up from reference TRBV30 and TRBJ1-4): SQTIHQWPATLVQPVGSPLSLECTVEGTSNPNLYWYRQAAGRGLQLLFYSVGIGQISSEVPQNLSASRPQDRQFILSSKKLLLSDSGFYLCAWSVVATNEKLFFGSGTQLSVL.

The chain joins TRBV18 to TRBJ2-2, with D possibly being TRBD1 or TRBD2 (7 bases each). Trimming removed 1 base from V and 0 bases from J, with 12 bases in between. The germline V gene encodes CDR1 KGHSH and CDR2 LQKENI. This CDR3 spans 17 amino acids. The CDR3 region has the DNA TGTGCCAGCTCACCACGGGGAGGGGGCTCGAACACCGGGGAGCTGTTTTTT. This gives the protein CASSPRGGGSNTGELFF.

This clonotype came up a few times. CDR3 DNA: TGCGCCAGCAGCTTGGATATGCGGCCCGGGGAGCTGTTTTTT. Protein: CASSLDMRPGELFF. This rearrangement joins TRBV5-1 to TRBJ2-2; D gene ambiguous. V gave up 0 bases and J gave up 6 bases, with 9 bases separating them. CDR3 size: 14 residues. Germline CDR1 is SGHRS and CDR2 is YFSETQ.

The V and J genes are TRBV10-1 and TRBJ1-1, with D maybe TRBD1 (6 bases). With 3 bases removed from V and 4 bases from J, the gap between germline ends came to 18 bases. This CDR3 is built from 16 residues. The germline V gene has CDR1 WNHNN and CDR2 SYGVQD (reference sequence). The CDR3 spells CASSEAVSGGATEAFF. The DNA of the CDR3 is TGCGCCAGCAGTGAAGCCGTTAGCGGGGGGGCCACTGAAGCTTTCTTT.

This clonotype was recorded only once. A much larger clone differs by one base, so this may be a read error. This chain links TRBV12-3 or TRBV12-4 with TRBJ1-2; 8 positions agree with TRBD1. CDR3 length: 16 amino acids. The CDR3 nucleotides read TGTGCCGGCAGCAATCACGCAGGGGGCAGGAACTATGGCTACACCTTC. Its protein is CAGSNHAGGRNYGYTF.

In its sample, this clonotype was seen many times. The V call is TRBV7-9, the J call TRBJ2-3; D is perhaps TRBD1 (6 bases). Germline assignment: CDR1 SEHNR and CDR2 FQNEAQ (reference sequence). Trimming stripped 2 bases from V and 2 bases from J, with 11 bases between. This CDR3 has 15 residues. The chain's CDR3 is CASSLQDSTTDTQYF. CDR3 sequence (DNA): TGTGCCAGCAGCTTACAGGACAGCACCACAGATACGCAGTATTTT.

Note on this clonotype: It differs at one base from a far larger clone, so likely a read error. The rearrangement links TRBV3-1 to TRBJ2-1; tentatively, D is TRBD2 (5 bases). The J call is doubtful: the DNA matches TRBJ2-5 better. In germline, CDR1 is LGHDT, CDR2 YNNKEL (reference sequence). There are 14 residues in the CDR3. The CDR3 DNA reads TGTGCCAGCAGCCGACGGGCTAGCACAGAGACCCAGTACTTC. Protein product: CASSRRASTETQYF.

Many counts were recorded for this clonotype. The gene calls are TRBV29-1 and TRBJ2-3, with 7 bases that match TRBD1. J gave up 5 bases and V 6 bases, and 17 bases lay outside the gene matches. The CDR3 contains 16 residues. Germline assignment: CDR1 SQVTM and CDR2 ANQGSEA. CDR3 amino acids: CSVQRVTGTFVDTQYF. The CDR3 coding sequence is TGCAGCGTCCAGAGAGTGACAGGGACCTTCGTAGATACGCAGTATTTT.

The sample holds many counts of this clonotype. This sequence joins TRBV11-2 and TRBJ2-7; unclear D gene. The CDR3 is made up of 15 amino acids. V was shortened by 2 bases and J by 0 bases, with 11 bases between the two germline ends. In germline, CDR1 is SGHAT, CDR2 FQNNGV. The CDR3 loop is CASSLRTSLSYEQYF. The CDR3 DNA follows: TGTGCCAGCAGCTTAAGGACCTCCCTCTCCTACGAGCAGTACTTC.

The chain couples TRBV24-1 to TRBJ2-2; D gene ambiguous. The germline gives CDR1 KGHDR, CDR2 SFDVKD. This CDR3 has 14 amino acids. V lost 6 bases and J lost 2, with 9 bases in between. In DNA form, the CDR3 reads TGTGCCACCAGTACCAGGTTCAACACCGGGGAGCTGTTTTTT. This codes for CATSTRFNTGELFF.

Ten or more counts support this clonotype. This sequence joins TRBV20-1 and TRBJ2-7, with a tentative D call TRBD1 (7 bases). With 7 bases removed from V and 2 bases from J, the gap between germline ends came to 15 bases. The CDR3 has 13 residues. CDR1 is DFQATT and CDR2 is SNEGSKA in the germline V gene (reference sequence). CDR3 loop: CSVRGVMTYEQYF. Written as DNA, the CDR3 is TGCAGTGTCAGGGGGGTAATGACCTACGAGCAGTACTTC.

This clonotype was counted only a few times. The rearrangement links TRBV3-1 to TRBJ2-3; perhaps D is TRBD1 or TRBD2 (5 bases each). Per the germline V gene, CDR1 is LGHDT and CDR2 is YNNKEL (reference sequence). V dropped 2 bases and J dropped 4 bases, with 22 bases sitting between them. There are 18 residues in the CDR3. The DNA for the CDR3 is TGTGCCAGCAGCCAAAAAGACCACGTGGGGGTTCCCTCAGATACGCAGTATTTT. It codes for CASSQKDHVGVPSDTQYF.

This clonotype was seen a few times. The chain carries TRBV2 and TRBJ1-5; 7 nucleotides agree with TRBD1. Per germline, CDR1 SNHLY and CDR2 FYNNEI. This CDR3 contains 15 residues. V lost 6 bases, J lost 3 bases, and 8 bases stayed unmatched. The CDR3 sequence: CASSEEGATNQPQHF. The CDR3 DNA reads TGTGCCAGCAGCGAGGAGGGGGCGACCAATCAGCCCCAGCATTTT.

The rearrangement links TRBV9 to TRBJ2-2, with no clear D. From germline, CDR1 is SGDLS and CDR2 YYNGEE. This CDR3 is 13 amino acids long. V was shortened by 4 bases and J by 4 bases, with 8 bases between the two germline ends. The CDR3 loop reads CASSPTPTGELFF. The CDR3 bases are TGTGCCAGCAGCCCCACCCCCACCGGGGAGCTGTTTTTT. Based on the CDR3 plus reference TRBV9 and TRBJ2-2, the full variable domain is DSGVTQTPKHLITATGQRVTLRCSPRSGDLSVYWYQQSLDQGLQFLIQYYNGEERAKGNILERFSAQQFPDLHSELNLSSLELGDSALYFCASSPTPTGELFFGEGSRLTVL.

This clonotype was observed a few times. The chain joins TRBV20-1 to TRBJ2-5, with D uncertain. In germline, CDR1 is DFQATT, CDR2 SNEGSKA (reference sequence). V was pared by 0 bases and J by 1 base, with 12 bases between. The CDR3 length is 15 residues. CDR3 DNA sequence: TGCAGTGCTAGAGATGTCTATGGCACCCAAGAGACCCAGTACTTC. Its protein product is CSARDVYGTQETQYF.

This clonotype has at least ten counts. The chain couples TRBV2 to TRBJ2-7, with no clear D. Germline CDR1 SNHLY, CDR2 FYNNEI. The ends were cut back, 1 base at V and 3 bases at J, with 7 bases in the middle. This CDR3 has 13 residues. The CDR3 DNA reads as TGTGCCAGCAGTGAAGTGACGTTCTACGAGCAGTACTTC. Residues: CASSEVTFYEQYF.

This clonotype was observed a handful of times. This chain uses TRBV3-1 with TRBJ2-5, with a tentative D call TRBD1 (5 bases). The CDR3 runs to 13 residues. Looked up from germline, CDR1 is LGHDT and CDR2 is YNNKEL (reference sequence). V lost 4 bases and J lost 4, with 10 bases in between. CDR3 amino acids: CASSLTQGETQYF. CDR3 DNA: TGTGCCAGCAGCCTTACGCAGGGAGAGACCCAGTACTTC.

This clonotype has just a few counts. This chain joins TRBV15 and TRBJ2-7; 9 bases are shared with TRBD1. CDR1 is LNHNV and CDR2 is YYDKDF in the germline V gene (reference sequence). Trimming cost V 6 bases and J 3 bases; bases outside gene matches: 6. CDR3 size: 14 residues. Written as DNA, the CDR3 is TGTGCCACCAGTCGGACAGGGGAGTTCTACGAGCAGTACTTC. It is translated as CATSRTGEFYEQYF.

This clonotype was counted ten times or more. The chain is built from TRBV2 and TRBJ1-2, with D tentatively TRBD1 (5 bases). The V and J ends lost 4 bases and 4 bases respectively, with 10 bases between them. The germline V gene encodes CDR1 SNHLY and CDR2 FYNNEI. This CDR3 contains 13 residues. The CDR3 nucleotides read TGTGCCAGCAGTGTAGTGACAGTCTATGGCTACACCTTC. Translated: CASSVVTVYGYTF.

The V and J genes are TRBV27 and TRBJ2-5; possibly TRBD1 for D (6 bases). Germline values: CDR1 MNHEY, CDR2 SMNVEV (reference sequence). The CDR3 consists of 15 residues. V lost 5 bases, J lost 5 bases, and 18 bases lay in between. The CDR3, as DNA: TGTGCCAGCAGTACCCCAGGGGAACTGGGGGAGACCCAGTACTTC. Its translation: CASSTPGELGETQYF.

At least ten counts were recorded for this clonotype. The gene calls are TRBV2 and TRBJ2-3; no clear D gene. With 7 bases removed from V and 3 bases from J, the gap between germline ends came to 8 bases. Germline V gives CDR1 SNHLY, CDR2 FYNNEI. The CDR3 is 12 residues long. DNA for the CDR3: TGTGCCAGCAATATCGGAACAGATACGCAGTATTTT. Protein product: CASNIGTDTQYF.

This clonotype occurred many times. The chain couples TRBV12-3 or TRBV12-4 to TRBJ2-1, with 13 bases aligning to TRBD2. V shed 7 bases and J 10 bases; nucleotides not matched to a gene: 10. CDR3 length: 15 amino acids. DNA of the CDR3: TGTGCCAGCAAACTAGCGGGGGGGCTGGATGGGGAGCAGTTCTTC. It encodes CASKLAGGLDGEQFF.

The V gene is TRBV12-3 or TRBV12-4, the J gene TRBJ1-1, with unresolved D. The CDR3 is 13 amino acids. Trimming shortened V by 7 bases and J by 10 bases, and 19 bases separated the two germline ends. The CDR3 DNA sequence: TGTGCCAGCATCATCTTGCCCGGGGAGGGAGCTTTCTTT. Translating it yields CASIILPGEGAFF.

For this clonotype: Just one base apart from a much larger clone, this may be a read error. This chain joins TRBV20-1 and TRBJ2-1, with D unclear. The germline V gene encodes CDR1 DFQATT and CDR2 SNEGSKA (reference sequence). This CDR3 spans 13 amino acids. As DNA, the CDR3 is TGCAGTGCTAGAGATCTGGGATTCAATGAGCGGTTCTTC. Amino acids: CSARDLGFNERFF.

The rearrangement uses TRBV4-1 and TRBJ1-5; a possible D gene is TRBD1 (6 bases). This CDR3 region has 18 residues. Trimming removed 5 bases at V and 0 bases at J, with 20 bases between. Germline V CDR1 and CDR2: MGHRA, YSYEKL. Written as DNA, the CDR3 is TGCGCCAGCAGCAGAAGGACAGCCGACCTCAATAGCAATCAGCCCCAGCATTTT. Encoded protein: CASSRRTADLNSNQPQHF.

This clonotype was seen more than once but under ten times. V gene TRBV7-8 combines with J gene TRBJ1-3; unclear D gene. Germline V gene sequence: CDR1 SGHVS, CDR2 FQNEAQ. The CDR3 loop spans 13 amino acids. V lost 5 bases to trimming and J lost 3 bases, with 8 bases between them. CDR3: CASSRNLGNTIYF. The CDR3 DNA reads TGTGCCAGCAGCCGGAACCTTGGAAACACCATATATTTT.

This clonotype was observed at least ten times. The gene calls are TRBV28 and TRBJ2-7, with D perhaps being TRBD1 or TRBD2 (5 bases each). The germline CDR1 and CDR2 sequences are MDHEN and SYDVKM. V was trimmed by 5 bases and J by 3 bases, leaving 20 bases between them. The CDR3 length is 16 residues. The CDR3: CASSKSQGAKNYEQYF. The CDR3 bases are TGTGCCAGCAGTAAATCCCAGGGAGCCAAAAACTACGAGCAGTACTTC.

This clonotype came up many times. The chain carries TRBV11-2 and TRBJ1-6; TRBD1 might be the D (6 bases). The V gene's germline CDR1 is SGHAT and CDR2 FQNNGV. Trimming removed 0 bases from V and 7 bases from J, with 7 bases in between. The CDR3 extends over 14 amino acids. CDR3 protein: CASSLETGNSPLHF. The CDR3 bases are TGTGCCAGCAGCTTAGAGACAGGAAATTCACCCCTCCACTTT.

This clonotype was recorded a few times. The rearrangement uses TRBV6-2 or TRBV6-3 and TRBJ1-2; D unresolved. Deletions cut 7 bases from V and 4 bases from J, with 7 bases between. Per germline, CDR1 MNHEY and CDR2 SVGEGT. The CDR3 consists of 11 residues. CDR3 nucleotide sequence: TGTGCCAGCAACGGGATCTATGGCTACACCTTC. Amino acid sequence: CASNGIYGYTF.

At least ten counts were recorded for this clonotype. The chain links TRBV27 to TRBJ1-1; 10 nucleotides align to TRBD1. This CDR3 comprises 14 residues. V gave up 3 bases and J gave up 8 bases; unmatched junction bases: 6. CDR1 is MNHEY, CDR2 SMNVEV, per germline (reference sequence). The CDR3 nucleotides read TGTGCCAGCAGTTTGGGACAGGGGATCGGAGAAGCTTTCTTT. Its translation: CASSLGQGIGEAFF.

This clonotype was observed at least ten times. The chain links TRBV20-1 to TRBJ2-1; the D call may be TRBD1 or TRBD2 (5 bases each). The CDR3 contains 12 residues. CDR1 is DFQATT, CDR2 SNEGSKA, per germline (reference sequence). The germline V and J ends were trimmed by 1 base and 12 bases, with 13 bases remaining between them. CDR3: CSARVGTWGQFF. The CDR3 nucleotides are TGCAGTGCTAGAGTTGGGACCTGGGGGCAGTTCTTC.